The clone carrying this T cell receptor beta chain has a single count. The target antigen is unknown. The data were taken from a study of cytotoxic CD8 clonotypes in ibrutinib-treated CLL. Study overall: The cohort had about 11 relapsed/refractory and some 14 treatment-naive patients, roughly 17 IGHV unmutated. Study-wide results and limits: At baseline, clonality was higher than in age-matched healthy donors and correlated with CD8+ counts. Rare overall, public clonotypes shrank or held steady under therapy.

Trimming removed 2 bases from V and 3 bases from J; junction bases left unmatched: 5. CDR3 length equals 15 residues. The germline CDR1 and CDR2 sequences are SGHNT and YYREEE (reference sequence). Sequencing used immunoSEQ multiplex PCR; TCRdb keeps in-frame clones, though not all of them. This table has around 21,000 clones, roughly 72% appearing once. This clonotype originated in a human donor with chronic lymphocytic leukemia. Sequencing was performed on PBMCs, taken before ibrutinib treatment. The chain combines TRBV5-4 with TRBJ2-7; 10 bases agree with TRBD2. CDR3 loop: CASSFQAGGLYEQYF. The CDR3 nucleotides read TGTGCCAGCAGCTTTCAAGCGGGAGGGCTCTACGAGCAGTACTTC.